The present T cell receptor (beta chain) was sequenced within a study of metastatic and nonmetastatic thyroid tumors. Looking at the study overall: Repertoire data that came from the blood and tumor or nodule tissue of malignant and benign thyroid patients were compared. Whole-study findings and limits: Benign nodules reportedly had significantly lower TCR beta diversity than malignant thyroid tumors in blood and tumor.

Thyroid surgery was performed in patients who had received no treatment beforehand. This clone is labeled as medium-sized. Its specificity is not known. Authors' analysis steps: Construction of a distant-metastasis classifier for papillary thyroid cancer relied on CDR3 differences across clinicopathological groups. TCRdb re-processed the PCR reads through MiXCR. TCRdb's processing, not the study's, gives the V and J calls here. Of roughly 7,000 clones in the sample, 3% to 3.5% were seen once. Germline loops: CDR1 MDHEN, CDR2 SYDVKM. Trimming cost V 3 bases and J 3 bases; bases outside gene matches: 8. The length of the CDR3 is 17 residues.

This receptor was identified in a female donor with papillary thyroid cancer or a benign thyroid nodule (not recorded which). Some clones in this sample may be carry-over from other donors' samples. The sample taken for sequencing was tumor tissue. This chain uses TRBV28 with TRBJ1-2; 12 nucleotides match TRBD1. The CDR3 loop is CASSFPGQGARDYGYTF. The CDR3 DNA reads TGTGCCAGCAGTTTTCCGGGACAGGGGGCGAGAGACTATGGCTACACCTTC.